This T cell receptor (beta chain) was documented in a study of a mutant IDH1 vaccine in newly diagnosed glioma. The overall study: Radiotherapy alone preceded vaccination by 4-6 weeks; alternatively, vaccination started with temozolomide cycles.

Some clones are missing from TCRdb's copy, which holds only in-frame ones; the method was immunoSEQ multiplex PCR. Of roughly 34,000 clones listed, more than 55% are singletons. In the case of this clone: Its antigen is still unknown.

Germline V lookup: CDR1 DFQATT, CDR2 SNEGSKA (reference sequence). There are 10 residues in the CDR3. V was pared by 6 bases and J by 7 bases, with 7 bases between. Time point meaning: week 5, during vaccination. Alongside topical imiquimod, each dose of vaccine comprised 300 ug of mutant IDH1 20-mer peptide. This clonotype originated in a woman in her late teens or twenties with glioma. The V and J genes are TRBV20-1 and TRBJ2-1, with D unclear. The source was PBMCs, collected from a glioma patient whose treatment included an IDH1 peptide vaccine. Written as DNA, the CDR3 is TGCAGTGCGCTAGAGAATGAGCAGTTCTTC. It encodes CSALENEQFF.